These T cell receptor beta chains were read from a single sample in a study of human T cells and chemical hapten exposure. TCRdb reanalysed the RACE reads using MiXCR and keeps one entry per CDR3 protein. The sample yields roughly 120,000 distinct CDR3 sequences, around 10% seen once. The sample here was whole blood, taken in connection with sensitization to the hapten diphenylcyclopropenone (DPC). The source is a woman aged 50 to 60 with alopecia areata. Some clones in this sample may be carry-over from other donors' samples. Each CDR3 is given with its conserved first and last residue. A D gene is named only where the DNA matches it firmly. The size entry is marked missing in some rows and otherwise reads once, few, many or a size class.

size	length	D	V	J	DNA	CDR3
many	15	-	TRBV4-1	TRBJ2-7	TGCGCCAGCTCTCCCTCGAAGCGTGAGGACTACGAGCAGTACTTC	CASSPSKREDYEQYF
few	14	TRBD1	TRBV5-1	TRBJ1-5	TGCGCCAGCAGCCTTTACAGGGGTGGTCAGCCCCAGCATTTT	CASSLYRGGQPQHF
-	18	TRBD2	TRBV20-1	TRBJ2-3	TGCAGTGCTAGTCCCGGACTAGCGGGCGGTACTAGCACAGATACGCAGTATTTT	CSASPGLAGGTSTDTQYF
many	13	-	TRBV7-9	TRBJ1-1	TGTGCCAGCAGCTTTAAGTGGGAAACTGAAGCTTTCTTT	CASSFKWETEAFF
many	13	-	TRBV6-2/TRBV6-3	TRBJ1-1	TGTGCCAGCAGTTACGGGGGGGCCACTGAAGCTTTCTTT	CASSYGGATEAFF
-	13	TRBD1	TRBV6-5	TRBJ1-1	TGTGCCAGCAGCAGACAGGGGATGACTGAAGCTTTCTTT	CASSRQGMTEAFF
-	15	-	TRBV5-6	TRBJ2-7	TGTGCCAGCAGCTTGATCGGCGGGATCGCCTACGAGCAGTACTTC	CASSLIGGIAYEQYF
many	15	TRBD2	TRBV24-1	TRBJ2-7	TGTGCCACCAGTCCCAGCGGGGCAGACTCTGTGGAGCAGTACTTC	CATSPSGADSVEQYF
many	13	-	TRBV7-8	TRBJ2-1	TGTGCCAGCAGCTTAGCACCCTACAATGAGCAGTTCTTC	CASSLAPYNEQFF
many	11	-	TRBV18	TRBJ2-5	TGTGCCAGCTCACCCGCAGGCACCCAATACTTC	CASSPAGTQYF
few	16	TRBD2	TRBV5-8	TRBJ2-1	TGTGCCAGCAGCTTGTGGCGGGGGGCCTCTAGGAATGAGCGGTTCTTC	CASSLWRGASRNERFF
few	17	-	TRBV6-5	TRBJ2-6	TGTGCCAGCAGTACCCCCGGCAGGCGCTCTGGGGCCAACGTCCTGACTTTC	CASSTPGRRSGANVLTF
-	14	-	TRBV6-2/TRBV6-3	TRBJ1-1	TGTGCCAGCAGGCCGTTGGGCCAGAACACTGAAGCTTTCTTT	CASRPLGQNTEAFF
-	13	-	TRBV7-9	TRBJ1-4	TGTGCCAGCACCCCCTTTGAGGCGGAAAAACTGTTTTTT	CASTPFEAEKLFF
few	14	-	TRBV4-2	TRBJ1-1	TGTGCCAGCAGCTCTCCGACATTGAACACTGAAGCTTTCTTT	CASSSPTLNTEAFF
many	15	TRBD1	TRBV11-2	TRBJ1-6	TGTGCCAGCAGCTTACGGGGGACAGATAATTCACCCCTCCACTTT	CASSLRGTDNSPLHF
few	14	TRBD1	TRBV18	TRBJ1-1	TGTGCCAGCTCACCCGACAGGGTGCACACTGAAGCTTTCTTT	CASSPDRVHTEAFF
-	16	-	TRBV28	TRBJ2-3	TGTGCCAGCCACGAACCCGGGACTTCGTCGACAGATACGCAGTATTTT	CASHEPGTSSTDTQYF
many	13	TRBD2	TRBV4-2	TRBJ2-3	TGTGCCAGCAGCCAGGCGGGGGGAGATACGCAGTATTTT	CASSQAGGDTQYF
-	12	-	TRBV10-3	TRBJ2-1	TGTGCCATCAGTGAGTCTGGCGGCGTGCAGTTCTTC	CAISESGGVQFF
many	16	TRBD2	TRBV5-1	TRBJ2-2	TGCGCCAGCAGCTTGCTCAGCGGGAGTAGCACCGGGGAGCTGTTTTTT	CASSLLSGSSTGELFF
-	13	TRBD1	TRBV20-1	TRBJ1-5	TGCAGTCGATCGGGACAGGGTAATCAGCCCCAGCATTTT	CSRSGQGNQPQHF
many	14	-	TRBV11-2	TRBJ1-1	TGTGCCAGCAGCGCGCAGAGGGGAGGCACTGAAGCTTTCTTT	CASSAQRGGTEAFF
-	18	-	TRBV7-6	TRBJ2-3	TGTGCCAGCAGCTTAGTGCTGGGCGGCTTGACTAGCACAGATACGCAGTATTTT	CASSLVLGGLTSTDTQYF
-	14	TRBD1	TRBV12-3/TRBV12-4	TRBJ1-1	TGTGCCAGCAGTTTAAGCGGGGACAGACGTGAAGCTTTCTTT	CASSLSGDRREAFF
-	14	-	TRBV28	TRBJ1-2	TGTGCCAGCACCAAGTCCCTGGAGGGCTATGGCTACACCTTC	CASTKSLEGYGYTF
-	16	-	TRBV19	TRBJ2-7	TGTGCCAGTAGTATTTTAGGAGGTTTCAAATCCTACGAGCAGTACTTC	CASSILGGFKSYEQYF
-	15	-	TRBV4-2	TRBJ2-3	TGTGCCAGCAGCCAAGAAGGTAGAGGGGGAGATACGCAGTATTTT	CASSQEGRGGDTQYF
many	15	-	TRBV7-8	TRBJ2-5	TGTGCCACCAAGTTAGCGGAGGGATACCAAGAGACCCAGTACTTC	CATKLAEGYQETQYF
many	15	-	TRBV3-1	TRBJ1-1	TGTGCCAGCAGCCAAGAGGGGGCCGGGAACACTGAAGCTTTCTTT	CASSQEGAGNTEAFF
-	13	-	TRBV5-5	TRBJ2-3	TGTGCCAGCAGCTCTCCAACGGCATATACGCAGTATTTT	CASSSPTAYTQYF
-	14	-	TRBV7-2	TRBJ1-2	TGTGCCAGCAGCTATGACGGTACTAACTATGGCTACACCTTC	CASSYDGTNYGYTF
few	13	TRBD1	TRBV5-1	TRBJ1-2	TGCGCCAGCAGCTTGGAGACAGGGGGCGGCTACACCTTC	CASSLETGGGYTF
many	13	-	TRBV11-2	TRBJ1-1	TGTGCCAGCAGCTTAGATAGGGACACTGAAGCTTTCTTT	CASSLDRDTEAFF
-	12	-	TRBV29-1	TRBJ1-1	TGCAGCGGTGGAATACTGAACACTGAAGCTTTCTTT	CSGGILNTEAFF
many	12	-	TRBV5-8	TRBJ2-5	TGTGCCAGCAGCTTAACCGTACAGACCCAGTACTTC	CASSLTVQTQYF
-	16	-	TRBV5-5	TRBJ1-1	TGTGCCAGCAGCTTGGATGCAGGGGTGGACTATACTGAAGCTTTCTTT	CASSLDAGVDYTEAFF
many	14	-	TRBV12-3/TRBV12-4	TRBJ2-5	TGTGCCAGCAGCCCCCACGGGGGATCGGAGACCCAGTACTTC	CASSPHGGSETQYF
-	11	-	TRBV7-9	TRBJ2-7	TGTGTCAGCAGCCCGAGTTACGAGCAGTACTTC	CVSSPSYEQYF
-	15	-	TRBV6-4	TRBJ2-2	TGTGCCAGCAGTGACTCAAGGGTCCTCACCGGGGAGCTGTTTTTT	CASSDSRVLTGELFF
many	12	-	TRBV5-1	TRBJ2-7	TGCGCCAGCAGCCCTACCTCCTACGAGCAGTACTTC	CASSPTSYEQYF
few	16	-	TRBV5-5	TRBJ2-3	TGTGCCAGCAGCTCGTGGGACTCAACTAGCACAGATACGCAGTATTTT	CASSSWDSTSTDTQYF
-	13	TRBD1	TRBV3-1	TRBJ2-7	TGTGCCAGCAGCAGCCTAGGACAGGTCGAGCAGTACTTC	CASSSLGQVEQYF